This T cell receptor beta chain was recorded in a study of T cell responses to AZD1222 COVID-19 vaccine. Some clones are missing from TCRdb's copy, which holds only in-frame ones; the method was immunoSEQ multiplex PCR. The sample lists about 150,000 clones; approximately 94% were seen once. In the case of this clone: Its antigen remains unknown.

The germline V gene has CDR1 SGDLS and CDR2 YYNGEE. This CDR3 region has 14 residues. Trimming shortened V by 3 bases and J by 1 base, and 8 bases separated the two germline ends. General study findings and limits: None of the repertoires were sampled until the peak T cell response had passed. The breadth and depth of Spike-specific TCRs increased once two AZD1222 doses had been given. Reportedly, nearly half the spike-specific TCRs target unmutated variant regions. The donor cohort was predominantly white British with a female majority, and clonal diversity may have been underestimated.

This sequence originates from an adult in good health. Material: peripheral blood, obtained on day 0 of AZD1222 vaccination. This rearrangement joins TRBV9 to TRBJ2-4, with D maybe TRBD2 (6 bases). CDR3 bases: TGTGCCAGCAGCGGGAGGGAGGCCAAAAACATTCAGTACTTC. Protein: CASSGREAKNIQYF.